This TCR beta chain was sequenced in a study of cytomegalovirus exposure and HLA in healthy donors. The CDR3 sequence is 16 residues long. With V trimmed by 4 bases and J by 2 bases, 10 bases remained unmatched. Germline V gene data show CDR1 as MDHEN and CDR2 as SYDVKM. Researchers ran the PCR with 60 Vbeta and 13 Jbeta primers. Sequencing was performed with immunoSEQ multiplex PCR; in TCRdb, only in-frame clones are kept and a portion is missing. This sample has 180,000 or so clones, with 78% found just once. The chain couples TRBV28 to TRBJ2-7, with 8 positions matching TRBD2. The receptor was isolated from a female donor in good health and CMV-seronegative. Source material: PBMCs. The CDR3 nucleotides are TGTGCCAGCAGTTCCGCCGGGAGGGCCTTCACCTACGAGCAGTACTTC. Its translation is CASSSAGRAFTYEQYF.